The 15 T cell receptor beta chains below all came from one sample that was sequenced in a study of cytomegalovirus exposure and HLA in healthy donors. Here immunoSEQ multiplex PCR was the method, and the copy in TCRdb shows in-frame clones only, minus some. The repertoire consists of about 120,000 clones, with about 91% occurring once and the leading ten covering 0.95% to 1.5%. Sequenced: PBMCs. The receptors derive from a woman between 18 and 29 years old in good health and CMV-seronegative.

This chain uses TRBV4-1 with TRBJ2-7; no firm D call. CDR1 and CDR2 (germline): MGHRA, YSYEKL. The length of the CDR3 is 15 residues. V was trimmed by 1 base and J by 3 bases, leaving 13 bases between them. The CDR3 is CASSQGHGGDYEQYF. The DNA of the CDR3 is TGCGCCAGCAGCCAAGGTCACGGCGGAGACTACGAGCAGTACTTC.

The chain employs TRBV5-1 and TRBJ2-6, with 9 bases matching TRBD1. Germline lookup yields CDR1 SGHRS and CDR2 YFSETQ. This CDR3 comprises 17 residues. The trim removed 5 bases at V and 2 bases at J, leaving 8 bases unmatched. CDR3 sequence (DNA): TGCGCCAGCAGTTTTAAGAGGACAGGGGCTGGGGCCAACGTCCTGACTTTC. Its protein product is CASSFKRTGAGANVLTF. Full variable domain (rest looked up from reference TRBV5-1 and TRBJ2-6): KAGVTQTPRYLIKTRGQQVTLSCSPISGHRSVSWYQQTPGQGLQFLFEYFSETQRNKGNFPGRFSGRQFSNSRSEMNVSTLELGDSALYLCASSFKRTGAGANVLTFGAGSRLTVL.

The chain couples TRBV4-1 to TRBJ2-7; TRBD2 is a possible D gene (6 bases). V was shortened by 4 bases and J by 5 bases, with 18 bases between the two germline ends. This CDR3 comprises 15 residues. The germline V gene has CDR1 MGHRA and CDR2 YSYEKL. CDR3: CASSRSELRGNEQYF. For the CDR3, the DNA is TGCGCCAGCAGCCGTAGCGAATTACGGGGGAACGAGCAGTACTTC.

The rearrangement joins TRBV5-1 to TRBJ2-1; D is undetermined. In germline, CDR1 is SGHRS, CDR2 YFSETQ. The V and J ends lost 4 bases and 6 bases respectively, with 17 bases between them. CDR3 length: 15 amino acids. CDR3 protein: CASSPEATYFNEQFF. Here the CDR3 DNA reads TGCGCCAGCAGCCCCGAGGCGACCTACTTCAATGAGCAGTTCTTC.

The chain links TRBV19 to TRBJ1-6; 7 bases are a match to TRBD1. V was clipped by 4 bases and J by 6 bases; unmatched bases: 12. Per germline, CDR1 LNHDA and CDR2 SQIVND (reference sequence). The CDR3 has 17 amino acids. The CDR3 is CASSKTGAALANSPLHF. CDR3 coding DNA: TGTGCCAGTAGTAAAACAGGGGCGGCTCTGGCTAATTCACCCCTCCACTTT.

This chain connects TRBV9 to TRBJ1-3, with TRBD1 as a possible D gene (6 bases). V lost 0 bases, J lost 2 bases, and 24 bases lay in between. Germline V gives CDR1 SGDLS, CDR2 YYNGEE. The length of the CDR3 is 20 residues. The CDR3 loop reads CASSVASWTEQGFPGNTIYF. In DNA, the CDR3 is TGTGCCAGCAGCGTAGCCTCTTGGACCGAACAGGGATTCCCTGGAAACACCATATATTTT.

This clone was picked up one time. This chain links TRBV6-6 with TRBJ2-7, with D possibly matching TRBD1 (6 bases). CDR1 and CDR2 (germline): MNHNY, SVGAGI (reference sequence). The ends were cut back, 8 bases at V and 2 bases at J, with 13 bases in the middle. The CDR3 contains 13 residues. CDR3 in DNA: TGTGCCAGCCGACATGACAGGACCTACGAGCAGTACTTC. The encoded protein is CASRHDRTYEQYF.

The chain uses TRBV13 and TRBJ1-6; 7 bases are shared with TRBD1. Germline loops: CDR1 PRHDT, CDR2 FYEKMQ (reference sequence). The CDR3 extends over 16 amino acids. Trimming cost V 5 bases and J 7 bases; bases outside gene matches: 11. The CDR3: CASSEGGPLRNSPLHF. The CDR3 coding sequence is TGTGCCAGCAGCGAAGGGGGCCCCCTTCGGAATTCACCCCTCCACTTT. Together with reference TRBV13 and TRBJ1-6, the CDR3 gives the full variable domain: AAGVIQSPRHLIKEKRETATLKCYPIPRHDTVYWYQQGPGQDPQFLISFYEKMQSDKGSIPDRFSAQQFSDYHSELNMSSLELGDSALYFCASSEGGPLRNSPLHFGNGTRLTVT.

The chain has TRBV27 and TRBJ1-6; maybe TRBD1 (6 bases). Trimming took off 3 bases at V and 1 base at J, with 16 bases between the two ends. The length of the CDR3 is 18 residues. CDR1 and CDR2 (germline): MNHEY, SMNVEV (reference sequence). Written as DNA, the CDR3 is TGTGCCAGCAGTTTTTTGTTCAGGGGAGCGTCCTATAATTCACCCCTCCACTTT. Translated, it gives CASSFLFRGASYNSPLHF.

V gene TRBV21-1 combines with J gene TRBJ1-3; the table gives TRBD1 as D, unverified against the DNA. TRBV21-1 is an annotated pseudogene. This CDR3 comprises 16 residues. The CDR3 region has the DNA TGTGCCAGCAGCGGACACGACAGGGGTGCTGGAAACACCATATATTTT. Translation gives CASSGHDRGAGNTIYF.

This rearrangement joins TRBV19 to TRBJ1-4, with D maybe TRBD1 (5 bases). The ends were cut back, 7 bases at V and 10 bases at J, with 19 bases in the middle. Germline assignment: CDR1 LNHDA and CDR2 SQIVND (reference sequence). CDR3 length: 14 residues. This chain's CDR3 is CASIRGGTEGKLFF. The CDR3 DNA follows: TGTGCCAGTATTCGGGGCGGGACTGAAGGAAAACTGTTTTTT.

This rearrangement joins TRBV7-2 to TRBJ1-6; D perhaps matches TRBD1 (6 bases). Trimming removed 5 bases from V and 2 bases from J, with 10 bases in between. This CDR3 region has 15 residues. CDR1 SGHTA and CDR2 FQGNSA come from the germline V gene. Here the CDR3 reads CASSQTGTYNSPLHF. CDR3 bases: TGTGCCAGCAGCCAAACAGGGACCTATAATTCACCCCTCCACTTT. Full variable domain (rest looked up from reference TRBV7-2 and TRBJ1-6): GAGVSQSPSNKVTEKGKDVELRCDPISGHTALYWYRQSLGQGLEFLIYFQGNSAPDKSGLPSDRFSAERTGGSVSTLTIQRTQQEDSAVYLCASSQTGTYNSPLHFGNGTRLTVT.

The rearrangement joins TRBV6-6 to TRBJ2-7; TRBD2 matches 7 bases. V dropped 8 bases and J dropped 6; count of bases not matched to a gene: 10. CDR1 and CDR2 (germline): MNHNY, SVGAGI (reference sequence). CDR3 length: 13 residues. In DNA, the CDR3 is TGTGCCAGCGCTGGACTAGGGTTGCTCGAGCAGTACTTC. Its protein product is CASAGLGLLEQYF.

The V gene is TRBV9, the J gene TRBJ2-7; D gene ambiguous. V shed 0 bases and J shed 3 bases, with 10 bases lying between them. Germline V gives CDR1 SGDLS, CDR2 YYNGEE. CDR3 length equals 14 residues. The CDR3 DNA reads TGTGCCAGCAGCGTAGGTGGCGGCATCTACGAGCAGTACTTC. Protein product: CASSVGGGIYEQYF. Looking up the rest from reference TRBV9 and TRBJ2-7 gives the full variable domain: DSGVTQTPKHLITATGQRVTLRCSPRSGDLSVYWYQQSLDQGLQFLIQYYNGEERAKGNILERFSAQQFPDLHSELNLSSLELGDSALYFCASSVGGGIYEQYFGPGTRLTVT.

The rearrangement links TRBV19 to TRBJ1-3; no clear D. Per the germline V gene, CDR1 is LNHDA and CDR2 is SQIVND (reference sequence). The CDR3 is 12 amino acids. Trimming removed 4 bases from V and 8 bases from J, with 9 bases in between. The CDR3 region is CASSTSGYTIYF. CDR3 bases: TGTGCCAGTAGTACCTCGGGGTACACCATATATTTT.